Listed below are T cell receptor beta chains from one sample, sequenced in a study of CD8 T cells in ankylosing spondylitis. TCRdb reprocessed the 5' RACE reads via MiXCR and lists one record per CDR3 protein. This sample carries roughly 450,000 distinct CDR3 sequences, about 25% of them seen once, and the ten largest clones take roughly 0.9%. The sequenced sample consisted of blood, either unsorted or a sorted T cell fraction (not recorded which). These receptors were collected from a male donor with ankylosing spondylitis. Both conserved end residues are part of each CDR3. D genes are given only for firm matches.

v_call,d_call,cdr3_aa
TRBV24-1,TRBD1,CVTSDSDRGNQPQHF
TRBV12-3/TRBV12-4,NA,CASSLFRGEETQYF
TRBV20-1,TRBD2,CSAPRDSSGRYNEQFF
TRBV14,NA,CASSQFLPRVSGANVLTF
TRBV15,TRBD1,CATSRDWPGTGMSDEQYF
TRBV2,TRBD2,CASSEVGGSINEQFF
TRBV20-1,TRBD2,CSAPRGGRAPTDTQYF
TRBV20-1,TRBD2,CSVGTSGVNLGELFF
TRBV20-1,NA,CSARETTRGFSTDTQYF
TRBV12-3/TRBV12-4,NA,CASMQNTDTQYF
TRBV29-1,NA,CSVEGAGEKLFF
TRBV7-2,NA,CASSLGLVRDTQYF
TRBV7-2,NA,CASSLERGRLGGYTF
TRBV3-1,NA,CASSHGGGFYEQYF
TRBV7-9,NA,CASSLSAPTDTQYF
TRBV24-1,TRBD2,CATSDPGLAGVGEQFF
TRBV7-9,TRBD1,CASSPGTGASYEQYF
TRBV12-5,TRBD1,CASGGPGGRRNTIYF
TRBV10-3,NA,CAISEQVGYEQYF
TRBV5-1,NA,CASSSRDRGLSQYF
TRBV25-1,NA,CASSKDQPNSPLHF
TRBV10-3,NA,CAISEEGYQPQHF
TRBV4-2,NA,CASSQDNRDGTEAFF
TRBV29-1,NA,CSTRDTENIQYF
TRBV27,NA,CASSPFIPYNEQFF
TRBV7-2,NA,CASSPGGKGRQPQHF